The rows below give T cell receptor beta chains drawn from one sample of a study of blood T cell repertoires in COVID-19. Profiled with immunoSEQ multiplex PCR; TCRdb holds only in-frame clones, not every one. The table has approximately 140,000 clones, 80% to 90% seen once; the top ten hold around 3.3%. Sequenced input: peripheral blood. These receptors came from a man aged 65-85 years with acute or convalescent COVID-19. Each CDR3 is given with its conserved first and last residue. The D gene is left open where the match is weak. Where a row states a size, it is once, few, many or the class of an expanded clone; other rows omit it.

CDR3 protein: CASSLEGTTPQETQYF
CDR3 DNA: TGTGCCAGCAGCTTAGAAGGGACTACTCCCCAAGAGACCCAGTACTTC
CDR3 length: 16
V gene: TRBV7-9
D gene: TRBD2
clone size: NA
J gene: TRBJ2-5

CDR3 protein: CSARGMREGPRHYNEQFF
CDR3 DNA: TGCAGCGCCCGGGGGATGAGGGAGGGACCCAGACACTACAATGAGCAGTTCTTC
CDR3 length: 18
V gene: TRBV29-1
D gene: TRBD2
clone size: NA
J gene: TRBJ2-1

CDR3 protein: CASSPVSAGELFF
CDR3 DNA: TGTGCCAGCAGCCCCGTGAGTGCCGGGGAGCTGTTTTTT
CDR3 length: 13
V gene: TRBV12-3/TRBV12-4
D gene: NA
clone size: NA
J gene: TRBJ2-2

CDR3 protein: CASSSGQNTGELFF
CDR3 DNA: TGTGCCAGCAGCTCGGGACAGAACACCGGGGAGCTGTTTTTT
CDR3 length: 14
V gene: TRBV7-3
D gene: NA
clone size: NA
J gene: TRBJ2-2

CDR3 protein: CASSFGTSISVGRYEQYF
CDR3 DNA: TGTGCCAGCAGCTTCGGGACTAGTATTTCGGTGGGGCGCTACGAGCAGTACTTC
CDR3 length: 18
V gene: TRBV11-2
D gene: TRBD2
clone size: NA
J gene: TRBJ2-7

CDR3 protein: CSLATPGYNEQFF
CDR3 DNA: TGCAGCCTAGCGACGCCTGGTTACAATGAGCAGTTCTTC
CDR3 length: 13
V gene: TRBV29-1
D gene: NA
clone size: few
J gene: TRBJ2-1

CDR3 protein: CASSFQQGANEKLFF
CDR3 DNA: TGTGCCAGCAGCTTCCAACAGGGGGCTAATGAAAAACTGTTTTTT
CDR3 length: 15
V gene: TRBV11-2
D gene: TRBD1
clone size: NA
J gene: TRBJ1-4

CDR3 protein: CSVDRARETQYF
CDR3 DNA: TGCAGCGTTGACAGGGCACGGGAGACCCAGTACTTC
CDR3 length: 12
V gene: TRBV29-1
D gene: NA
clone size: NA
J gene: TRBJ2-5

CDR3 protein: CASKEGNSPLHF
CDR3 DNA: TGTGCCAGCAAGGAGGGAAATTCACCCCTCCACTTT
CDR3 length: 12
V gene: TRBV28
D gene: NA
clone size: NA
J gene: TRBJ1-6

CDR3 protein: CASSWTSGPYEQYF
CDR3 DNA: TGTGCCAGCAGCTGGACTAGCGGGCCCTACGAGCAGTACTTC
CDR3 length: 14
V gene: TRBV2
D gene: TRBD2
clone size: NA
J gene: TRBJ2-7

CDR3 protein: CASSQAQGAGDSPLHF
CDR3 DNA: TGTGCCAGCAGCCAAGCTCAGGGGGCTGGGGATTCACCCCTCCACTTT
CDR3 length: 16
V gene: TRBV3-1/TRBV3-2
D gene: TRBD1
clone size: NA
J gene: TRBJ1-6

CDR3 protein: CATSDPQGAEGYTF
CDR3 DNA: TGTGCCACCAGTGATCCCCAGGGGGCGGAAGGCTACACCTTC
CDR3 length: 14
V gene: TRBV24-1
D gene: TRBD1
clone size: NA
J gene: TRBJ1-2

CDR3 protein: CASSLMGAGDGYTF
CDR3 DNA: TGTGCCAGCAGCTTAATGGGCGCAGGGGATGGCTACACCTTC
CDR3 length: 14
V gene: TRBV7-3
D gene: NA
clone size: NA
J gene: TRBJ1-2

CDR3 protein: CASSLIGTGGYQIGELFF
CDR3 DNA: TGTGCCAGCAGCTTAATCGGAACAGGAGGGTATCAGATCGGGGAGCTGTTTTTT
CDR3 length: 18
V gene: TRBV11-2
D gene: NA
clone size: NA
J gene: TRBJ2-2

CDR3 protein: CASSLRQGPSYEQYF
CDR3 DNA: TGTGCCAGCAGCTTAAGACAGGGCCCCTCCTACGAGCAGTACTTC
CDR3 length: 15
V gene: TRBV7-3
D gene: TRBD1
clone size: once
J gene: TRBJ2-7

CDR3 protein: CATQPPGQTNTEAFF
CDR3 DNA: TGTGCCACCCAACCTCCGGGACAGACGAACACTGAAGCTTTCTTT
CDR3 length: 15
V gene: TRBV19
D gene: TRBD1
clone size: NA
J gene: TRBJ1-1

CDR3 protein: CASTPASSYEQYF
CDR3 DNA: TGTGCCAGCACCCCCGCGAGCTCCTACGAGCAGTACTTC
CDR3 length: 13
V gene: TRBV6-2/TRBV6-3
D gene: NA
clone size: NA
J gene: TRBJ2-7

CDR3 protein: CASSQTSGYTGELFF
CDR3 DNA: TGTGCCAGCAGCCAAACTAGCGGTTACACCGGGGAGCTGTTTTTT
CDR3 length: 15
V gene: TRBV14
D gene: TRBD2
clone size: NA
J gene: TRBJ2-2

CDR3 protein: CASSSRGYEQYF
CDR3 DNA: TGTGCCAGCAGCTCCCGGGGCTACGAGCAGTACTTC
CDR3 length: 12
V gene: TRBV9
D gene: NA
clone size: NA
J gene: TRBJ2-7

CDR3 protein: CASSQGPSSSGPTDTQYF
CDR3 DNA: TGTGCCAGCAGCCAAGGTCCCTCTTCTAGCGGTCCCACAGATACGCAGTATTTT
CDR3 length: 18
V gene: TRBV3-1/TRBV3-2
D gene: TRBD2
clone size: few
J gene: TRBJ2-3

CDR3 protein: CASSLDLQNTGELFF
CDR3 DNA: TGTGCCAGCAGTTTAGACTTGCAGAACACCGGGGAGCTGTTTTTT
CDR3 length: 15
V gene: TRBV6-5
D gene: NA
clone size: NA
J gene: TRBJ2-2

CDR3 protein: CATSNPSGDRSPGELFF
CDR3 DNA: TGTGCCACCAGCAACCCTAGCGGCGATAGAAGTCCCGGGGAGCTGTTTTTT
CDR3 length: 17
V gene: TRBV15
D gene: TRBD2
clone size: NA
J gene: TRBJ2-2

CDR3 protein: CASSSGQPYEQYF
CDR3 DNA: TGCGCCAGCAGCTCGGGACAGCCCTACGAGCAGTACTTC
CDR3 length: 13
V gene: TRBV5-1
D gene: TRBD1
clone size: once
J gene: TRBJ2-7

CDR3 protein: CASSQGFGTAEKLFF
CDR3 DNA: TGCGCCAGCAGCCAAGGGTTTGGGACAGCCGAAAAACTGTTTTTT
CDR3 length: 15
V gene: TRBV4-1
D gene: TRBD1
clone size: few
J gene: TRBJ1-4

CDR3 protein: CASSVGSGYIQETQYF
CDR3 DNA: TGTGCCAGCAGCGTAGGAAGCGGGTACATACAAGAGACCCAGTACTTC
CDR3 length: 16
V gene: TRBV9
D gene: NA
clone size: NA
J gene: TRBJ2-5

CDR3 protein: CASSRGQGDSPLHF
CDR3 DNA: TGTGCCAGCAGCCGGGGACAGGGTGACTCACCCCTCCACTTT
CDR3 length: 14
V gene: TRBV5-4
D gene: TRBD1
clone size: NA
J gene: TRBJ1-6

CDR3 protein: CASRGTGTHEQYF
CDR3 DNA: TGTGCCAGCAGGGGGACAGGGACCCACGAGCAGTACTTC
CDR3 length: 13
V gene: TRBV12-3/TRBV12-4
D gene: TRBD1
clone size: few
J gene: TRBJ2-7

CDR3 protein: CSARLAGDGYTF
CDR3 DNA: TGCAGCGCCCGACTAGCAGGGGATGGCTACACCTTC
CDR3 length: 12
V gene: TRBV29-1
D gene: NA
clone size: few
J gene: TRBJ1-2

CDR3 protein: CASSYGGTQETQYF
CDR3 DNA: TGTGCCAGCAGTTACGGCGGGACCCAGGAGACCCAGTACTTC
CDR3 length: 14
V gene: TRBV6-6
D gene: NA
clone size: NA
J gene: TRBJ2-5

CDR3 protein: CASSEALPGFASPLHF
CDR3 DNA: TGTGCCAGCAGTGAAGCGCTTCCGGGGTTTGCTTCACCCCTCCACTTT
CDR3 length: 16
V gene: TRBV2
D gene: NA
clone size: NA
J gene: TRBJ1-6

CDR3 protein: CASSQQGGYNEQFF
CDR3 DNA: TGTGCCAGCAGCCAACAGGGGGGTTACAATGAGCAGTTCTTC
CDR3 length: 14
V gene: TRBV6-5
D gene: TRBD1
clone size: NA
J gene: TRBJ2-1

CDR3 protein: CASSPLSPDSGYGYTF
CDR3 DNA: TGTGCCAGCAGCCCCCTTTCCCCCGATTCCGGGTATGGCTACACCTTC
CDR3 length: 16
V gene: TRBV4-2
D gene: NA
clone size: NA
J gene: TRBJ1-2

CDR3 protein: CASSQGYEQYF
CDR3 DNA: TGTGCCAGCAGTCAGGGCTACGAGCAGTACTTC
CDR3 length: 11
V gene: TRBV27
D gene: NA
clone size: NA
J gene: TRBJ2-7

CDR3 protein: CASSITSGRNHEQFF
CDR3 DNA: TGTGCCAGCAGTATTACTAGCGGGAGGAACCATGAGCAGTTCTTC
CDR3 length: 15
V gene: TRBV7-3
D gene: TRBD2
clone size: NA
J gene: TRBJ2-1

CDR3 protein: CASSQGAGNTEAFF
CDR3 DNA: TGTGCCAGCTCCCAGGGGGCTGGAAACACTGAAGCTTTCTTT
CDR3 length: 14
V gene: TRBV5-6
D gene: TRBD1
clone size: NA
J gene: TRBJ1-1

CDR3 protein: CASILGTGDWGNQPQHF
CDR3 DNA: TGTGCCAGCATACTAGGGACAGGGGATTGGGGGAATCAGCCCCAGCATTTT
CDR3 length: 17
V gene: TRBV4-2
D gene: TRBD1
clone size: NA
J gene: TRBJ1-5

CDR3 protein: CATSEGTGVNTEAFF
CDR3 DNA: TGTGCCACCAGTGAGGGGACAGGGGTGAACACTGAAGCTTTCTTT
CDR3 length: 15
V gene: TRBV24-1
D gene: TRBD1
clone size: NA
J gene: TRBJ1-1

CDR3 protein: CATSDSRTLGGKYF
CDR3 DNA: TGTGCCACCAGTGATTCGCGGACTCTGGGGGGGAAGTACTTC
CDR3 length: 14
V gene: TRBV24-1
D gene: TRBD2
clone size: NA
J gene: TRBJ2-5

CDR3 protein: CASSVMGTSGVGEQYF
CDR3 DNA: TGTGCCAGCAGCGTGATGGGGACTAGCGGAGTTGGGGAGCAGTACTTC
CDR3 length: 16
V gene: TRBV11-2
D gene: TRBD2
clone size: NA
J gene: TRBJ2-7

CDR3 protein: CTSSDRGVHNSPLHF
CDR3 DNA: TGCACCAGCAGCGACAGGGGAGTGCATAATTCACCCCTCCACTTT
CDR3 length: 15
V gene: TRBV1
D gene: NA
clone size: NA
J gene: TRBJ1-6

CDR3 protein: CASSPTSGGEQFF
CDR3 DNA: TGTGCCAGCAGCCCGACTAGCGGCGGTGAGCAGTTCTTC
CDR3 length: 13
V gene: TRBV6-4
D gene: TRBD2
clone size: NA
J gene: TRBJ2-1

CDR3 protein: CASSPASGRPQETQYF
CDR3 DNA: TGTGCCAGCTCACCAGCTAGCGGGAGGCCTCAAGAGACCCAGTACTTC
CDR3 length: 16
V gene: TRBV18
D gene: TRBD2
clone size: NA
J gene: TRBJ2-5

CDR3 protein: CASSYGILAGILGEQYF
CDR3 DNA: TGTGCCAGCAGTTACGGCATATTAGCGGGAATTCTGGGGGAGCAGTACTTC
CDR3 length: 17
V gene: TRBV6-2/TRBV6-3
D gene: TRBD2
clone size: NA
J gene: TRBJ2-7

CDR3 protein: CASSLTSPPDTQYF
CDR3 DNA: TGTGCCAGCAGCCTAACTAGCCCGCCGGATACGCAGTATTTT
CDR3 length: 14
V gene: TRBV6-2/TRBV6-3
D gene: NA
clone size: NA
J gene: TRBJ2-3

CDR3 protein: CASSPDRVGAFF
CDR3 DNA: TGTGCCAGCAGCCCCGACAGGGTGGGAGCTTTCTTT
CDR3 length: 12
V gene: TRBV7-2
D gene: TRBD1
clone size: NA
J gene: TRBJ1-1

CDR3 protein: CASSFGHGTDTQYF
CDR3 DNA: TGTGCCAGCAGCTTTGGACACGGCACAGATACGCAGTATTTT
CDR3 length: 14
V gene: TRBV11-1
D gene: NA
clone size: NA
J gene: TRBJ2-3

CDR3 protein: CASSLLPTGLVGTEAFF
CDR3 DNA: TGTGCCAGCAGCTTATTGCCTACAGGGCTAGTCGGCACTGAAGCTTTCTTT
CDR3 length: 17
V gene: TRBV7-9
D gene: NA
clone size: once
J gene: TRBJ1-1

CDR3 protein: CASSLAPTGPNEKLFF
CDR3 DNA: TGCGCCAGCAGCTTGGCCCCGACAGGGCCTAATGAAAAACTGTTTTTT
CDR3 length: 16
V gene: TRBV5-1
D gene: TRBD1
clone size: NA
J gene: TRBJ1-4

CDR3 protein: CASSLGAPQPQHF
CDR3 DNA: TGTGCCAGCAGTTTAGGGGCCCCTCAGCCCCAGCATTTT
CDR3 length: 13
V gene: TRBV12-3/TRBV12-4
D gene: NA
clone size: NA
J gene: TRBJ1-5

CDR3 protein: CASSTLAGGGNEQFF
CDR3 DNA: TGTGCCAGTAGTACACTAGCGGGAGGGGGGAATGAGCAGTTCTTC
CDR3 length: 15
V gene: TRBV19
D gene: TRBD2
clone size: NA
J gene: TRBJ2-1